The next 5 T cell receptor beta chains were all read from a single sample in a study of OX40 agonist ivuxolimab in advanced cancers. Assay used: immunoSEQ multiplex PCR; TCRdb lists only in-frame clones, some missing. The sample has 55,000 to 70,000 clones; 89% are singletons. The starting material was CD4+ or CD8+ T cells sorted from blood, obtained in a trial of the OX40 agonist ivuxolimab. The receptors come from an adult with an advanced solid tumor such as melanoma, head and neck, liver or kidney cancer.

The CDR3 DNA reads TGTGCCAGTACCCAAGGGGCGGGGACGGTCGGTCAGCCCCAGCATTTT. As protein: CASTQGAGTVGQPQHF. This chain uses TRBV19 with TRBJ1-5; D might be TRBD1 (5 bases). The V and J ends lost 7 bases and 6 bases respectively, with 22 bases between them. Looked up from germline, CDR1 is LNHDA and CDR2 is SQIVND (reference sequence). CDR3 length equals 16 residues.

The chain combines TRBV6-5 with TRBJ1-1; TRBD1 might be the D (6 bases). Germline lookup yields CDR1 MNHEY and CDR2 SVGAGI. The CDR3 length is 11 residues. V lost 4 bases and J 7 bases, leaving 7 bases between the germline ends. The CDR3 loop reads CASSSQGEAFF. CDR3 sequence (DNA): TGTGCCAGCAGTTCACAGGGTGAAGCTTTCTTT.

This chain uses TRBV10-1 with TRBJ1-4; D may be TRBD1 (6 bases). Trimming cost V 3 bases and J 5 bases, with 13 bases left between them. The CDR3 consists of 15 residues. Germline CDR1 reads WNHNN; CDR2 reads SYGVQD (reference sequence). The CDR3 is CASSEGDQGNEKLFF. CDR3 nucleotide sequence: TGCGCCAGCAGTGAAGGGGATCAGGGGAATGAAAAACTGTTTTTT.

CDR3: CASSLEGVHGYTF. The CDR3 DNA sequence: TGTGCCAGCAGCTTGGAGGGGGTCCATGGCTACACCTTC. This chain connects TRBV5-4 to TRBJ1-2; D perhaps matches TRBD1 (6 bases). The V gene's germline CDR1 is SGHNT and CDR2 YYREEE (reference sequence). Trimming shortened V by 0 bases and J by 6 bases, and 9 bases separated the two germline ends. This CDR3 is built from 13 residues.

The chain combines TRBV2 with TRBJ1-1; perhaps TRBD1 as D (5 bases). Trimming removed 3 bases at V and 3 bases at J, with 14 bases between. CDR3 size: 15 residues. Germline CDR1 reads SNHLY; CDR2 reads FYNNEI. The CDR3, as DNA: TGTGCCAGCAGTGACTGGGGGAGGGTTCACACTGAAGCTTTCTTT. Residues: CASSDWGRVHTEAFF.